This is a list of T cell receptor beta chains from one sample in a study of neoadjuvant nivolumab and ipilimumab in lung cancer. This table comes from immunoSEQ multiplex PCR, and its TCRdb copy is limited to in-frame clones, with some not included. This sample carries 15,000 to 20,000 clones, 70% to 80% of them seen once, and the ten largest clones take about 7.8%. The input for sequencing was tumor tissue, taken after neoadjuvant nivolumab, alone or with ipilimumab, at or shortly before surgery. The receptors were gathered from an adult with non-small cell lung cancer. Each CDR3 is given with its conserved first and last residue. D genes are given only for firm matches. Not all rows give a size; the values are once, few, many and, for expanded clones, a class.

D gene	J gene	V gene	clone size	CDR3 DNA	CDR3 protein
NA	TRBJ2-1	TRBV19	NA	TGTGCCAGTAGTATGGAAGCAGGCGCCTACTCCTACAATGAGCAGTTCTTC	CASSMEAGAYSYNEQFF
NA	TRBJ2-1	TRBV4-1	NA	TGCGCCAGCAGCCGCGACTACACACCGGGGGGCCGCTACAATGAGCAGTTCTTC	CASSRDYTPGGRYNEQFF
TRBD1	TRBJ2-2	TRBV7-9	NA	TGTGCCAGCAGCATGGACAGGGCAGACGGGGAGCTGTTTTTT	CASSMDRADGELFF
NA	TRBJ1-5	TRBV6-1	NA	TGTGCCAGCAGTGCAGCCGACAGCCTCAATCAGCCCCAGCATTTT	CASSAADSLNQPQHF
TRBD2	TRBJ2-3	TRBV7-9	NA	TGTGCCAGCAATTCAGCGGGGGTCCAACCTAGCACAGATACGCAGTATTTT	CASNSAGVQPSTDTQYF
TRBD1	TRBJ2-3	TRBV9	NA	TGTGCCAGCAGCGTAGATCTTACAGGGGGCACAGATACGCAGTATTTT	CASSVDLTGGTDTQYF
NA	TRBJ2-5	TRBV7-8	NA	TGTGCCAGCAGCTTAAGGAGACAAGAGACCCAGTACTTC	CASSLRRQETQYF
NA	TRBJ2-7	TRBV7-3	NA	TGTGCCAGCAGCCCCAATTTCCCCTCCTACGAGCAGTACTTC	CASSPNFPSYEQYF
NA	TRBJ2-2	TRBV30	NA	TGTGCCTGGAGTTCCGGCCTCACCGGGGAGCTGTTTTTT	CAWSSGLTGELFF
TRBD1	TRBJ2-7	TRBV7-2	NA	TGTGCCAGCAGCTTAGGGGCAGGGGGTATCTACGAGCAGTACTTC	CASSLGAGGIYEQYF
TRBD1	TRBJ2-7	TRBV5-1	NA	TGCGCCAGCAGGGGGACAGGGCTTGACGAGCAGTACTTC	CASRGTGLDEQYF
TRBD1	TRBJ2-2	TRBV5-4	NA	TGTGCCAGCAGCTCGGACAGGGACACCGGGGAGCTGTTTTTT	CASSSDRDTGELFF
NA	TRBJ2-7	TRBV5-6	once	TGTGCCAGCAGCTTACGTCCCGCCTCCTACGAGCAGTACTTC	CASSLRPASYEQYF
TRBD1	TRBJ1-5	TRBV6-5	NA	TGTGCCAGCAGTTACGGACAGGGCAATCAGCCCCAGCATTTT	CASSYGQGNQPQHF
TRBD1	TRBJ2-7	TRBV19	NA	TGTGCCAGTAGTAGGGGACAGGGAGTGGGAGAGCAGTACTTC	CASSRGQGVGEQYF
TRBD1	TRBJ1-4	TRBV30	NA	TGTGCCTGGATACGGGGAGGACAGGGTCGTGAAAAACTGTTTTTT	CAWIRGGQGREKLFF
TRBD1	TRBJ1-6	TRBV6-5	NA	TGTGCCAGCAGGTGGACAGGGAGGAATAATTCACCCCTCCACTTT	CASRWTGRNNSPLHF
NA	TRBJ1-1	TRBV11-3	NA	TGTGCCAGCAGCGCCACCGGGATGAACACTGAAGCTTTCTTT	CASSATGMNTEAFF
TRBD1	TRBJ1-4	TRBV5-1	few	TGCGCCAGCAGCTTGGGGGACAGGGGGTTAATTGCAAAACTGTTTTTT	CASSLGDRGLIAKLFF
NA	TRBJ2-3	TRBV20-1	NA	TGCAGTGCTGGGACAGATACGCAGTATTTT	CSAGTDTQYF
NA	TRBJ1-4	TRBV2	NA	TGTGCCAGCAGTGAAGAGTTGGGTAGGAAACTGTTTTTT	CASSEELGRKLFF
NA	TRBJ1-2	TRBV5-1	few	TGCGCCAGCAGCTCCAGGGTCGAAGCTAACTATGGCTACACCTTC	CASSSRVEANYGYTF
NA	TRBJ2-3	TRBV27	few	TGTGCCAGCAGTTTGAGCAAAAACACAGATACGCAGTATTTT	CASSLSKNTDTQYF
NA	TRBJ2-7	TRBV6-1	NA	TGTGCCAGCAGTGGTACGGACTCCTACGAGCAGTACTTC	CASSGTDSYEQYF
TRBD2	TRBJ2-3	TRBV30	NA	TGTGCCTGGAGTCGGATTAGCGGGGGCACAGATACGCAGTATTTT	CAWSRISGGTDTQYF
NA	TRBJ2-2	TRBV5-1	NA	TGCGCCAGCAGCTTAAACGAGGGGACCGGGGAGCTGTTTTTT	CASSLNEGTGELFF
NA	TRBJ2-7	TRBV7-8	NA	TGTGCCAGCAGCTTAGGCCGCCGGGGCTTGGGGATCTACGAGCAGTACTTC	CASSLGRRGLGIYEQYF
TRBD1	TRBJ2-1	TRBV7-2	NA	TGTGCCAGCAGCTTGGACAGGAGCTCCTACAATGAGCAGTTCTTC	CASSLDRSSYNEQFF
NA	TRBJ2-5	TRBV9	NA	TGTGCCAGCAGCGAGTCAAGGCAAGTGGAGACCCAGTACTTC	CASSESRQVETQYF
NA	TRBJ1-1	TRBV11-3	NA	TGTGCCAGCAGCTTAGGACGGGATACTGAAGCTTTCTTT	CASSLGRDTEAFF
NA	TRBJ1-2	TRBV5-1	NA	TGCGCCACGAGGGAACGAAATGGCTACACCTTC	CATRERNGYTF
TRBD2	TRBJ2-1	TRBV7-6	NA	TGTGCCAGCAGCTTAGAAGGGGCTAGCGGGCAGTTCTTC	CASSLEGASGQFF
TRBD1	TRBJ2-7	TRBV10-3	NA	TGTGCCATCAGCACGGGGACAGGGGTCCCCGAGCAGTACTTC	CAISTGTGVPEQYF